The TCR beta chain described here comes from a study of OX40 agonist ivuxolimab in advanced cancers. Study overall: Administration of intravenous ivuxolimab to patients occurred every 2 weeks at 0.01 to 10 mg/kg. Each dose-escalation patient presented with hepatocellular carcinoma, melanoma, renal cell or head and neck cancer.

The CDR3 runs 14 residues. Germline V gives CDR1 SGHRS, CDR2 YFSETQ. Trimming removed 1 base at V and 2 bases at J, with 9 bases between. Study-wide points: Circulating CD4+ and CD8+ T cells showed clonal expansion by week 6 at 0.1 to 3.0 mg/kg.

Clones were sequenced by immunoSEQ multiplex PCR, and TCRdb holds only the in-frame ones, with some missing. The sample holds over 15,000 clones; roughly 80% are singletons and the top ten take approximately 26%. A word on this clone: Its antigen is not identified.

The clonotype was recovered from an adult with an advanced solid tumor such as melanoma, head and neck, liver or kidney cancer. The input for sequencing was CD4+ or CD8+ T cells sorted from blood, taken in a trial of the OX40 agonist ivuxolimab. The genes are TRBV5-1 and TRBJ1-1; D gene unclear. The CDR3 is CASSLLDGNTEAFF. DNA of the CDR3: TGCGCCAGCAGCTTGCTTGACGGTAACACTGAAGCTTTCTTT.